The 5 T cell receptor beta chains below were found in one sample sequenced in a study of OX40 agonist ivuxolimab in advanced cancers. Repertoires were generated with immunoSEQ multiplex PCR, while TCRdb's copy carries only in-frame clones and drops some. The table records roughly 67,000 clones, almost 85% of them present only once. The material sequenced was CD4+ or CD8+ T cells sorted from blood, taken in a trial of the OX40 agonist ivuxolimab. These receptors came from an adult with an advanced solid tumor such as melanoma, head and neck, liver or kidney cancer.

The rearrangement uses TRBV4-2 and TRBJ1-4; D is uncertain. The CDR3 length is 14 residues. CDR1 and CDR2 from the germline V gene are LGHNA and YNFKEQ. Trimming removed 1 base from V and 8 bases from J, with 11 bases in between. The CDR3 bases are TGTGCCAGCAGCCAAGCGGCTGCTAGGGAAAAACTGTTTTTT. Translated, it gives CASSQAAAREKLFF.

This sequence joins TRBV6-6 and TRBJ2-3; TRBD1 aligns across 8 bases. There are 15 residues in the CDR3. Per the germline V gene, CDR1 is MNHNY and CDR2 is SVGAGI (reference sequence). V gave up 2 bases and J gave up 5 bases; unmatched junction bases: 6. The CDR3 here is CASSYGQGAGDTQYF. The CDR3 DNA reads as TGTGCCAGCAGTTACGGGCAGGGGGCTGGAGATACGCAGTATTTT.

J is TRBJ1-2 and V is TRBV7-2, with D possibly being TRBD1 (5 bases). The V gene's germline CDR1 is SGHTA and CDR2 FQGNSA. Trimming pared 5 bases from V and 7 bases from J, leaving 11 bases between. This CDR3 region has 12 residues. The CDR3 nucleotides are TGTGCCAGCAGCCAATGGGGGATTGGCTACACCTTC. Amino acids: CASSQWGIGYTF.

The chain joins TRBV5-6 to TRBJ2-3; perhaps TRBD1 as D (6 bases). The length of the CDR3 is 19 residues. Trimming left V 4 bases short and J 0 bases short, with 24 bases between. Germline V CDR1 and CDR2: SGHDT, YYEEEE. CDR3 in DNA: TGTGCCAGCAGCACTACAGGGCCCGCTACCGACACTAGCACAGATACGCAGTATTTT. Translation: CASSTTGPATDTSTDTQYF.

The chain combines TRBV11-2 with TRBJ2-3; D is unresolved. This CDR3 spans 12 amino acids. The V end was cut by 6 bases, the J end by 5 bases, with 9 bases between. From germline, CDR1 is SGHAT and CDR2 FQNNGV. CDR3 sequence reads: CASRRIGDTQYF. The DNA for the CDR3 is TGTGCCAGCAGGCGGATCGGAGATACGCAGTATTTT.